Each of the 9 T cell receptor beta chains below was sequenced from the same sample in a study of response to subunit inactivated influenza vaccine. TCRdb passed the RT-PCR reads through MiXCR, listing each CDR3 protein once. The sample has about 520,000 distinct CDR3 sequences; roughly 27% are singletons. The sequencing here drew on CD4+ T cells sorted from PBMCs, taken more than 4 days after vaccination. The receptors shown here come from a man aged 45-60 years who received an inactivated influenza vaccine.

This chain connects TRBV11-2 to TRBJ2-5, with D uncertain. The length of the CDR3 is 13 residues. Germline CDR1 SGHAT, CDR2 FQNNGV. Trimming stripped 2 bases from V and 6 bases from J, with 10 bases between. CDR3 loop: CASSLYRSQTQYF. In DNA form, the CDR3 reads TGTGCCAGCAGCTTATATAGGTCCCAGACCCAGTACTTC.

V is TRBV20-1 and J is TRBJ2-2, with D maybe TRBD1 (6 bases). Germline CDR1 DFQATT, CDR2 SNEGSKA (reference sequence). The CDR3 runs to 13 residues. V dropped 6 bases and J dropped 4 bases, with 12 bases sitting between them. CDR3 region: CSANRVGTGELFF. Here the CDR3 DNA reads TGCAGTGCAAACAGGGTGGGCACCGGGGAGCTGTTTTTT.

This clonotype showed up just a few times. The J gene is TRBJ1-5, the V gene TRBV6-5; no clear D gene. From germline, CDR1 is MNHEY and CDR2 SVGAGI. V was clipped by 2 bases and J by 3 bases, with 5 bases between them. The CDR3 sequence is 13 residues long. The CDR3 here is CASSYRDNQPQHF. The CDR3 DNA reads as TGTGCCAGCAGTTACCGGGACAATCAGCCCCAGCATTTT.

This clonotype was counted at least ten times. The genes are TRBV5-1 and TRBJ1-2, with TRBD1 matching 11 bases. The junction had 4 bases not matched to a gene; V was cut back by 0 bases and J by 6 bases. This CDR3 is built from 15 residues. The germline CDR1 and CDR2 sequences are SGHRS and YFSETQ. In DNA form, the CDR3 reads TGCGCCAGCAGCTTGGAAAGGACAGGGGGCCATGGCTACACCTTC. Residues: CASSLERTGGHGYTF.

V gene TRBV4-3 combines with J gene TRBJ1-1, with D perhaps TRBD1 (5 bases). The length of the CDR3 is 13 residues. Germline lookup yields CDR1 LGHNA and CDR2 YSLEER. The V and J ends lost 1 base and 6 bases respectively, with 9 bases between them. CDR3 bases: TGCGCCAGCAGCCAAGTGGGGGGAGCTGAAGCTTTCTTT. Translating gives CASSQVGGAEAFF.

This clonotype was seen more than once but under ten times. The rearrangement uses TRBV4-3 and TRBJ1-6, with TRBD1 identical over 7 bases. The germline CDR1 and CDR2 sequences are LGHNA and YSLEER. The V and J ends lost 1 base and 8 bases, in that order; junction bases with no gene match: 5. The CDR3 loop spans 15 amino acids. The CDR3 sequence is CASSQVYTGDSPLHF. The CDR3 nucleotides read TGCGCCAGCAGCCAAGTGTACACAGGGGATTCACCCCTCCACTTT.

The sample holds a few counts of this clonotype. The rearrangement joins TRBV7-6 to TRBJ2-3; 7 positions agree with TRBD1. V trimming: 4 bases; J trimming: 2 bases; junction bases outside the gene matches: 9. The germline CDR1 and CDR2 sequences are SGHVS and FNYEAQ. CDR3 length: 16 residues. In nucleotides, the CDR3 is TGTGCCAGCAGCTCCTGGACAGGCCAACTCACAGATACGCAGTATTTT. It specifies CASSSWTGQLTDTQYF.

This rearrangement joins TRBV12-3 or TRBV12-4 to TRBJ2-7, with 8 bases fitting TRBD2. The CDR3 contains 15 residues. J lost 3 bases, V lost 0 bases, and 4 bases had no gene match. The CDR3 reads CASSLARGAHYEQYF. The DNA for the CDR3 is TGTGCCAGCAGTTTAGCGCGGGGGGCCCACTACGAGCAGTACTTC.

This chain joins TRBV16 and TRBJ2-2; D uncertain. Looked up from germline, CDR1 is KGHSY and CDR2 is FQNENV. The CDR3 is made up of 12 amino acids. The V end lost 2 bases, the J end lost 5 bases, and 3 bases lay between the germline ends. In DNA, the CDR3 is TGTGCCAGCAGCCAAGGGACCGGGGAGCTGTTTTTT. Amino acids: CASSQGTGELFF.